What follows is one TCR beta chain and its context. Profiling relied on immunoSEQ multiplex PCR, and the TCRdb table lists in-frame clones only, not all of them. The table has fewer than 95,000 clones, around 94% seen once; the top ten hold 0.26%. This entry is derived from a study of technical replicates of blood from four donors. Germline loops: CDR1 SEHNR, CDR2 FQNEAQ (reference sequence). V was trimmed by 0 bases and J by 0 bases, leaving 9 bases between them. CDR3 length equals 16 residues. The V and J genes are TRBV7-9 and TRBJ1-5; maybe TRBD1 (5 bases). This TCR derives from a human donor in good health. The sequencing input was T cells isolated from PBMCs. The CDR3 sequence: CASSLARGNSNQPQHF. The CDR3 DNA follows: TGTGCCAGCAGCTTAGCTAGGGGTAATAGCAATCAGCCCCAGCATTTT.